Listed below are T cell receptor beta chains from one sample, sequenced in a study of blood T cells in healthy people across ages. TCRdb re-called the 5' RACE reads with MiXCR, one entry per CDR3 protein. The table lists approximately 1,100,000 distinct CDR3 sequences, roughly 45% of them singletons, with approximately 17% in the top ten. The sample comprised blood. The receptors derive from a woman aged 60-75 years in good health. Both conserved end residues are part of each CDR3. The order of the fields is J gene, V gene, CDR3 protein.

J: TRBJ2-3
V: TRBV5-1
CDR3: CASSLASSGDTQYF

J: TRBJ2-7
V: TRBV12-3/TRBV12-4
CDR3: CANSFVDGAYEQYF

J: TRBJ2-7
V: TRBV27
CDR3: CASRTTIRGTYEQYF

J: TRBJ1-2
V: TRBV20-1
CDR3: CSARPDRSNYGYTF

J: TRBJ2-1
V: TRBV9
CDR3: CASRAAGGSYNEQFF

J: TRBJ2-1
V: TRBV5-1
CDR3: CASSLGTSSYNEQFF

J: TRBJ2-3
V: TRBV5-1
CDR3: CASRTGQGTDTQYF

J: TRBJ1-6
V: TRBV2
CDR3: CATGTGLISPLHF

J: TRBJ1-5
V: TRBV20-1
CDR3: CSARENNQPQHF

J: TRBJ2-7
V: TRBV7-2
CDR3: CASSWDRGLWEQYF

J: TRBJ2-7
V: TRBV5-1
CDR3: CASSFETAYEQYF

J: TRBJ1-2
V: TRBV10-2
CDR3: CATYGVTGNLANYGYTF

J: TRBJ2-5
V: TRBV6-1
CDR3: CASSEGQQGGGTQYF

J: TRBJ2-3
V: TRBV5-1
CDR3: CASSFNGLSTDTQYF

J: TRBJ2-3
V: TRBV6-6
CDR3: CASSLRWNTDTQYF

J: TRBJ2-3
V: TRBV4-2
CDR3: CASSQAVGTSGKDTQYF

J: TRBJ2-5
V: TRBV20-1
CDR3: CSAPTDVTEQYF

J: TRBJ1-5
V: TRBV27
CDR3: CASSLEYNQPQHF

J: TRBJ2-3
V: TRBV11-2
CDR3: CASSSQGAADTQYF

J: TRBJ1-2
V: TRBV6-5
CDR3: CASSYRADGCTF

J: TRBJ2-1
V: TRBV2
CDR3: CASSGGQGLSNEQFF

J: TRBJ1-5
V: TRBV6-2/TRBV6-3
CDR3: CASSYGTVASQPQHF

J: TRBJ2-3
V: TRBV2
CDR3: CASRAGAVGDTQYF

J: TRBJ2-1
V: TRBV4-3
CDR3: CASSQGCEQFF

J: TRBJ2-7
V: TRBV11-2
CDR3: CASRYTGGGEQYF